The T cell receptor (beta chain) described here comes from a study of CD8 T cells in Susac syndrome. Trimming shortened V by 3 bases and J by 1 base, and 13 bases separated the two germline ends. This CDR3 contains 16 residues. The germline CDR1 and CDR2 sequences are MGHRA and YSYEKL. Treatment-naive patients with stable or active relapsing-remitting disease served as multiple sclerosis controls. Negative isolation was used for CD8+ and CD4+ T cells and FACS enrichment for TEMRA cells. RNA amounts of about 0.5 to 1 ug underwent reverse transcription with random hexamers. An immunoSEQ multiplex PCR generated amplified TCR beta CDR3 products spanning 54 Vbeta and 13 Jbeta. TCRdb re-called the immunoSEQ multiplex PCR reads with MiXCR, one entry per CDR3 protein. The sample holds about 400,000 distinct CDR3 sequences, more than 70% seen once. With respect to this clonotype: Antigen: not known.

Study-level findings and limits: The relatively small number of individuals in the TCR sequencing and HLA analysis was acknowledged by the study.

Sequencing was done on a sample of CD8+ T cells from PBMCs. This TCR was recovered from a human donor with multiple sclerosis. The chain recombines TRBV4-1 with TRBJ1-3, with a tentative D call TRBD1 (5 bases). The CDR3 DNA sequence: TGCGCCAGCAGCCAGGTCGTCGGGGCTTCTGGAAACACCATATATTTT. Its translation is CASSQVVGASGNTIYF.